The clone carrying this T cell receptor (beta chain) was observed at least ten times. Its antigen is as yet unknown. Unique molecular identifiers were attached to individual cDNA molecules. A single record per CDR3 protein comes from TCRdb applying MiXCR to the 5' RACE reads. Seen here are tens of thousands of distinct CDR3 sequences, approximately 10% observed once, and the top ten hold 6.4%. Trimming took 1 base from V and 5 from J; bases not matched to a gene: 4. There are 15 residues in the CDR3. The V gene's germline CDR1 is MNHNY and CDR2 SVGAGI (reference sequence). This record comes from a study of early T cells in non-severe SARS-CoV-2 infection. As for the study in general: The authors sequenced bulk RNA from unsorted whole blood, leaving chains unpaired. Study conclusions and caveats: Sequences matched to VDJdb favored anti-spike CD8 responses, while private and CD4 specificities were missed.

The receptor comes from an adult who was a healthcare worker with PCR-confirmed SARS-CoV-2 infection or an uninfected control (not recorded which). The chain couples TRBV6-6 to TRBJ2-7; the match to TRBD2 covers 11 bases. Sequencing was performed on whole blood. The CDR3 DNA is TGTGCCAGCAGTTACTTGCGACTAGCGGGACACGAGCAGTACTTC. Protein sequence: CASSYLRLAGHEQYF.